This record looks at one T cell receptor beta chain sequence and its context. Its antigen is not known. Losses at the gene ends were 4 bases for V and 6 bases for J; bases not matched to a gene: 9. CDR3 length: 17 residues. The germline CDR1 and CDR2 sequences are SGHVS and FQNEAQ. The record originates from a study of cytomegalovirus exposure and HLA in healthy donors. The study's findings and limits: In vitro work confirmed that a few CMV-associated chains recognize CMV antigens. In a later analysis, 15,000 to 20,000 TCR beta sequences were associated with HLA alleles at 0.05 false discovery rate.

Both 60 Vbeta primers and 13 Jbeta primers went into the PCR. TCRdb keeps only in-frame clones here, not all; method: immunoSEQ multiplex PCR. This sample contains approximately 110,000 clones. The clonotype comes from a man in his late teens or twenties in good health and CMV-seronegative. The rearrangement joins TRBV7-8 to TRBJ2-2; 12 nucleotides agree with TRBD1. What was sequenced was PBMCs. The CDR3 DNA is TGTGCCAGCAGCTCTTACCGGGACAGGGGGCATCCCGGGGAGCTGTTTTTT. Translated, it gives CASSSYRDRGHPGELFF.